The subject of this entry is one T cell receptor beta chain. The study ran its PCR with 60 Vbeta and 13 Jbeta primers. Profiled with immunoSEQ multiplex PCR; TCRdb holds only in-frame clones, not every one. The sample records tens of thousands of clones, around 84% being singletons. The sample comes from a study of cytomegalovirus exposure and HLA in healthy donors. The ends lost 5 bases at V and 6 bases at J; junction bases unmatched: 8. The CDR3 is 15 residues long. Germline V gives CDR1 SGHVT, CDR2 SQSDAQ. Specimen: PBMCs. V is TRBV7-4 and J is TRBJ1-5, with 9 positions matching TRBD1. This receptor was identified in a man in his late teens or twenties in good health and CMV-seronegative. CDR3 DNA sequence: TGTGCCAGCAGCCACCGGACAGGGGATGCTCAGCCCCAGCATTTT. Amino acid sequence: CASSHRTGDAQPQHF.